This T cell receptor (beta chain) was identified during a study of T cell repertoires in aging, cancer and after chemotherapy. Whole-study context: About 10 million TCR reads made up the full dataset.

Study-wide results and limits: Immunological memory after chemotherapy cannot be judged from the repertoire data. Median generation probability rose over the chemotherapy interval in each cancer cohort, suggesting rebound thymic output.

A mixed TRB-A/B primer pool amplified rearranged TRB by multiplex touch-down PCR. TCRdb ran MiXCR on the multiplex PCR reads and lists one entry per CDR3 protein. Of around 2,800 distinct CDR3 sequences listed, 30% were seen once; the top ten hold 3.7%. Comment on this clonotype: What it recognizes is unknown. A read error may explain this, as a much larger clone is one base away.

TCR beta rearrangements were amplified from peripheral blood genomic DNA. Per the germline V gene, CDR1 is SGHTA and CDR2 is FQGTGA. This CDR3 comprises 15 residues. This sequence was found in a human donor with a solid tumor. V is TRBV7-3 and J is TRBJ2-1; 11 nucleotides match TRBD2. Sequencing was done on a sample of blood. The CDR3 nucleotides are TGTGCCAGCAGCAAGACTAGCGGGATCTACAATGGGCAGTTCTTC. Protein: CASSKTSGIYNGQFF.